The 22 T cell receptor beta chains in this list originate from one sample, sequenced in a study of regulatory T cells in long-lasting Graves disease. Construction of the TCR beta libraries employed iRepertoire HTBI primers in conjunction with Arm-PCR of CDR3 regions. TCRdb analysed the multiplex PCR reads with MiXCR anew, one entry per CDR3 protein. Altogether hundreds of thousands of distinct CDR3 sequences are present, under 20% being singletons, with the ten largest covering 15% to 20%. The time point denotes: newly diagnosed GD, antithyroid drugs for less than 3 months. PBMCs were the source of the RNA used for TCR sequencing. These same data were also listed under a study on T cells in Graves' hyperthyroidism and ophthalmopathy.

The sample was peripheral blood mononuclear cells (PBMCs), taken at new diagnosis, from a patient treated with antithyroid drugs. The receptors derive from a young woman with Graves disease.

This clonotype occurred many times. CDR3 sequence reads: CASSLRTGNTEAFF. The CDR3 nucleotides read TGTGCCAGCAGTCTAAGGACGGGGAACACTGAAGCTTTCTTT. V gene TRBV12-3 or TRBV12-4 combines with J gene TRBJ1-1, with D unclear. With 5 bases removed from V and 1 base from J, the gap between germline ends came to 11 bases. The CDR3 totals 14 residues.

This clonotype was observed a handful of times. The chain links TRBV30 to TRBJ1-4; D remains unclear. V was clipped by 2 bases and J by 3 bases, with 10 bases between them. The CDR3 covers 14 residues. Germline V CDR1 and CDR2: GTSNPN, SVGIG (reference sequence). The CDR3 spells CAWSTGPANEKLFF. DNA of the CDR3: TGTGCCTGGAGTACTGGACCTGCTAATGAAAAACTGTTTTTT.

This clonotype was seen a handful of times. The chain has TRBV28 and TRBJ1-2; D remains unclear. Germline CDR1 and CDR2: MDHEN and SYDVKM. The CDR3 loop spans 14 amino acids. The V and J ends lost 8 bases and 2 bases respectively, with 15 bases between them. The CDR3 nucleotides read TGTGCCAGCTTAACCCAGGCGTTAAACTATGGCTACACCTTC. This codes for CASLTQALNYGYTF.

This clonotype was counted ten times or more. The chain recombines TRBV11-2 with TRBJ2-5; D uncertain. V gave up 2 bases and J gave up 5 bases, with 6 bases separating them. Germline CDR1 is SGHAT and CDR2 is FQNNGV. The length of the CDR3 is 12 residues. CDR3 in amino acids: CASSLFGETQYF. The CDR3 nucleotides read TGTGCCAGCAGCTTATTCGGGGAGACCCAGTACTTC.

The chain combines TRBV7-3 with TRBJ2-2, with D perhaps matching TRBD1 (6 bases). From germline, CDR1 is SGHTA and CDR2 FQGTGA. CDR3 length equals 16 residues. V gave up 6 bases and J gave up 1 base, with 15 bases separating them. CDR3 region: CASRQTGTMNTGELFF. CDR3 in DNA: TGTGCCAGCAGGCAAACCGGGACAATGAACACCGGGGAGCTGTTTTTT.

In this sample, this clonotype turned up many times. This chain uses TRBV7-9 with TRBJ1-6; 8 bases are shared with TRBD1. The germline CDR1 and CDR2 sequences are SEHNR and FQNEAQ (reference sequence). J was trimmed by 7 bases and V by 3 bases; bases with no gene match: 5. The CDR3 is made up of 15 amino acids. DNA for the CDR3: TGTGCCAGCAGCTTCAACAGGGGGATGAATTCACCCCTCCACTTT. This gives the protein CASSFNRGMNSPLHF.

This clonotype was recorded a few times. The J gene is TRBJ2-7, the V gene TRBV11-2, with 7 bases matching TRBD2. V lost 0 bases and J lost 6; bases outside the gene matches: 5. The CDR3 is 14 residues long. Germline loops: CDR1 SGHAT, CDR2 FQNNGV. CDR3 sequence (DNA): TGTGCCAGCAGCTTAGATCCGGGACTATCCGAGCAGTACTTC. This sequence encodes CASSLDPGLSEQYF.

The genes are TRBV7-9 and TRBJ2-5, with a possible D match to TRBD1 (6 bases). The CDR3 runs to 14 residues. Trimming removed 2 bases from V and 3 bases from J, with 10 bases in between. Germline V gene sequence: CDR1 SEHNR, CDR2 FQNEAQ (reference sequence). CDR3 region: CASSLRDTEETQYF. The DNA for the CDR3 is TGTGCCAGCAGCTTACGGGACACCGAAGAGACCCAGTACTTC.

This sequence joins TRBV11-2 and TRBJ1-2; D gene unclear. The length of the CDR3 is 13 residues. Looked up from germline, CDR1 is SGHAT and CDR2 is FQNNGV. V was clipped by 5 bases and J by 5 bases, with 12 bases between them. The CDR3 here is CASSPSSQYGYTF. In DNA form, the CDR3 reads TGTGCCAGCAGCCCTAGCTCGCAGTATGGCTACACCTTC.

This clonotype was counted many times. This rearrangement joins TRBV5-1 to TRBJ1-4, with D possibly being TRBD1 (5 bases). This CDR3 has 14 amino acids. V gave up 1 base and J gave up 8 bases, with 12 bases separating them. Germline-derived CDR1 and CDR2 are SGHRS and YFSETQ. In DNA, the CDR3 is TGCGCCAGCAGCTTGTCGGGGGTGCGAGAAAAACTGTTTTTT. Translating it yields CASSLSGVREKLFF.

A word on this clonotype: This may be a read error, as it is one base from a much larger clone. The rearrangement links TRBV4-1 to TRBJ1-2, with no clear D. This CDR3 is 13 amino acids long. Germline V gene sequence: CDR1 MGHRA, CDR2 YSYEKL. The CDR3 region has the DNA TGCGCCAGCAGCCAAGACCGATACTATGACTACACCTTC. Amino acids: CASSQDRYYDYTF.

To note about this clonotype: This could be a read error, since a much larger clone is one nucleotide away. The V gene is TRBV6-5, the J gene TRBJ1-5; 7 nucleotides match TRBD1. The germline V gene encodes CDR1 MNHEY and CDR2 SVGAGI. CDR3 length equals 17 residues. Here the CDR3 reads CASSSGTAYGGNPPQHF. The CDR3 bases are TGTGCCAGCAGTTCCGGGACAGCGTACGGAGGCAATCCGCCCCAGCATTTT.

This clonotype was observed a handful of times. V usage is TRBV7-8 and J usage is TRBJ1-2; D is uncertain. The ends were cut back, 1 base at V and 5 bases at J, with 20 bases in the middle. The CDR3 is 17 residues long. CDR1 SGHVS and CDR2 FQNEAQ come from the germline V gene. In DNA form, the CDR3 reads TGTGCCAGCAGCTTAGAAGAACTCGGCGGTTCGAGATATGGCTACACCTTC. Translation gives CASSLEELGGSRYGYTF.

This clonotype was observed many times. As DNA, the CDR3 is TGTGCCAGCAGTCCTAGCGGGGTCTTAGACTACGAGCAGTACTTC. Its protein is CASSPSGVLDYEQYF. The rearrangement uses TRBV28 and TRBJ2-7; TRBD2 matches 9 bases. Germline V gene sequence: CDR1 MDHEN, CDR2 SYDVKM. The junction had 8 bases not matched to a gene; V was cut back by 5 bases and J by 3 bases. The CDR3 has 15 amino acids.

The table lists this clonotype with many counts. Written as DNA, the CDR3 is TGTGCCAGCGGAAGGACAGGGACTAATGAAAAACTGTTTTTT. The encoded protein is CASGRTGTNEKLFF. The J gene is TRBJ1-4, the V gene TRBV27, with TRBD1 identical over 8 bases. The germline V gene has CDR1 MNHEY and CDR2 SMNVEV (reference sequence). The CDR3 runs 14 residues. The ends lost 8 bases at V and 2 bases at J; junction bases unmatched: 4. Full variable domain (rest looked up from reference TRBV27 and TRBJ1-4): EAQVTQNPRYLITVTGKKLTVTCSQNMNHEYMSWYRQDPGLGLRQIYYSMNVEVTDKGDVPEGYKVSRKEKRNFPLILESPSPNQTSLYFCASGRTGTNEKLFFGSGTQLSVL.

At least ten counts were recorded for this clonotype. The V call is TRBV24-1, the J call TRBJ2-2; D gene ambiguous. The V and J ends lost 3 bases and 7 bases respectively, with 8 bases between them. CDR3 length: 13 residues. Germline V gene sequence: CDR1 KGHDR, CDR2 SFDVKD. The CDR3 region has the DNA TGTGCCACCAGTGATCCCTGGGACGGGGAGCTGTTTTTT. Protein: CATSDPWDGELFF.

This clonotype showed up many times. The J gene is TRBJ1-1, the V gene TRBV12-3 or TRBV12-4; unclear D gene. The CDR3 is 13 amino acids. The V gene lost 5 bases and the J gene lost 7 bases, with 14 bases spanning the gap. The CDR3 loop reads CASSPHTPGEAFF. The CDR3 nucleotides read TGTGCCAGCAGTCCCCACACCCCGGGTGAAGCTTTCTTT.

This clonotype turned up a few times. This sequence joins TRBV5-6 and TRBJ2-5; 9 bases line up with TRBD2. The DNA end favors TRBJ2-1, so the J call may be wrong. The V gene's germline CDR1 is SGHDT and CDR2 YYEEEE. The CDR3 has 14 amino acids. The CDR3 DNA is TGTGCCAGCAGCTTTTTAGCGGGAGCTCATGAGCAGTTCTTC. This sequence encodes CASSFLAGAHEQFF.

V usage is TRBV13 and J usage is TRBJ2-1, with 7 bases matching TRBD1. The length of the CDR3 is 15 residues. CDR1 is PRHDT, CDR2 FYEKMQ, per germline (reference sequence). V was clipped by 5 bases and J by 2 bases; unmatched bases: 6. The CDR3 sequence: CASSGFQGAYNEQFF. CDR3 nucleotide sequence: TGTGCCAGCAGCGGATTCCAGGGGGCCTACAATGAGCAGTTCTTC.

The V gene is TRBV2, the J gene TRBJ1-2; TRBD1 matches at 7 bases. CDR1 and CDR2 (germline): SNHLY, FYNNEI. The CDR3 runs 15 residues. After removal of 2 bases from V and 1 base from J, the junction contained 4 bases not matched to a gene. DNA of the CDR3: TGTGCCAGCAGTGAAACCCGGGACAGTAACTATGGCTACACCTTC. It translates to CASSETRDSNYGYTF.

This clonotype was detected many times. This chain connects TRBV28 to TRBJ1-1; weak D call: TRBD1 (5 bases). This CDR3 comprises 13 residues. Germline-derived CDR1 and CDR2 are MDHEN and SYDVKM. The CDR3 nucleotides are TGTGCTATTCAAGGGGCCCTCAACACTGAAGCTTTCTTT. It is translated as CAIQGALNTEAFF.

The chain couples TRBV6-2 or TRBV6-3 to TRBJ2-7; possible D gene TRBD1, 5 bases. Germline lookup yields CDR1 MNHEY and CDR2 SVGEGT. The CDR3 is 13 residues long. Deletions cut 0 bases from V and 6 bases from J, with 9 bases between. CDR3 DNA sequence: TGTGCCAGCAGTTACTCGAGACAGCTCGAGCAGTACTTC. It specifies CASSYSRQLEQYF.